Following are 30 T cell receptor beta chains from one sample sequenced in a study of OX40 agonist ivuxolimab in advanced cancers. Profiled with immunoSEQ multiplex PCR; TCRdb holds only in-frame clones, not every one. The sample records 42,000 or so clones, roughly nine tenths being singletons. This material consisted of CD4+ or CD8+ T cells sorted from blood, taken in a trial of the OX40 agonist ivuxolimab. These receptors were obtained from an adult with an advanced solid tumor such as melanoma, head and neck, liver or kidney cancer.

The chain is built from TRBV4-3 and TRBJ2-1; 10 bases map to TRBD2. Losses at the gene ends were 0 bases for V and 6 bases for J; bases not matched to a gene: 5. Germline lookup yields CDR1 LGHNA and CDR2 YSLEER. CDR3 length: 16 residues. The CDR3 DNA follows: TGCGCCAGCAGCCAAGATACGGAGCGGGGGGGCAATGAGCAGTTCTTC. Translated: CASSQDTERGGNEQFF.

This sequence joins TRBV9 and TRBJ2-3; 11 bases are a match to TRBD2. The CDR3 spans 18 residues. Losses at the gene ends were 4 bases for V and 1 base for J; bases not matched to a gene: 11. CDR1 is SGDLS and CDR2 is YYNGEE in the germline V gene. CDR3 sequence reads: CASSSRVAGGPGTDTQYF. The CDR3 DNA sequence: TGTGCCAGCAGCTCCCGGGTAGCGGGGGGGCCGGGCACAGATACGCAGTATTTT.

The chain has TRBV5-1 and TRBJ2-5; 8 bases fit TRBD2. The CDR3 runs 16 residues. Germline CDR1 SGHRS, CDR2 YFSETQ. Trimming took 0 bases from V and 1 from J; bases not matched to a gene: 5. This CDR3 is CASSLEARGGQETQYF. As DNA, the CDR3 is TGCGCCAGCAGCTTGGAAGCTCGGGGGGGCCAAGAGACCCAGTACTTC.

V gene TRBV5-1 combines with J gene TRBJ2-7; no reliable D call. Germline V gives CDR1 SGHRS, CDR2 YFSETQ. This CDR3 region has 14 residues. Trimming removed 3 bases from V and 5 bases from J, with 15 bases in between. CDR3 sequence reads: CASSSTGLQHEQYF. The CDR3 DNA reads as TGCGCCAGCAGCTCGACGGGTTTGCAACACGAGCAGTACTTC.

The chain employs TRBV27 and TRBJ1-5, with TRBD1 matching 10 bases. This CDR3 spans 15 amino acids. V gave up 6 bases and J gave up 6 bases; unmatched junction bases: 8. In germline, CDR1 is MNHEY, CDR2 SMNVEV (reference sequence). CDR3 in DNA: TGTGCCAGCAGCCTGTCCCGGGACAGGGGTCAGCCCCAGCATTTT. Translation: CASSLSRDRGQPQHF.

DNA for the CDR3: TGTGCCAGCAGCTTGTTACTAGCGGGGGCCAATGAGCAGTTCTTC. It is translated as CASSLLLAGANEQFF. The chain is built from TRBV11-2 and TRBJ2-1; TRBD2 agrees at 11 bases. The CDR3 is made up of 15 amino acids. Trimming took 3 bases from V and 6 from J; bases not matched to a gene: 4. Germline CDR1 reads SGHAT; CDR2 reads FQNNGV. The full variable domain, in which reference TRBV11-2 and TRBJ2-1 provide the parts outside the CDR3, is EAGVAQSPRYKIIEKRQSVAFWCNPISGHATLYWYQQILGQGPKLLIQFQNNGVVDDSQLPKDRFSAERLKGVDSTLKIQPAKLEDSAVYLCASSLLLAGANEQFFGPGTRLTVL.

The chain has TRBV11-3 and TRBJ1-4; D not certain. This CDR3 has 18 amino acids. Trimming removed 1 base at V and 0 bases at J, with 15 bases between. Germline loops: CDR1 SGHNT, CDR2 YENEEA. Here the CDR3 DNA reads TGTGCCAGCAGCTTAGGTGGTGCGGGGAGTACAACTAATGAAAAACTGTTTTTT. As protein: CASSLGGAGSTTNEKLFF.

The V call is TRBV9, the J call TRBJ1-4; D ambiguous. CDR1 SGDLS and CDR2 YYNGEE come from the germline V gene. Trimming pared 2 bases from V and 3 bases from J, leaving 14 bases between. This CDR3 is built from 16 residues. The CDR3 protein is CASSVTSEGSNEKLFF. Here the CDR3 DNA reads TGTGCCAGCAGCGTTACCTCGGAGGGATCTAATGAAAAACTGTTTTTT.

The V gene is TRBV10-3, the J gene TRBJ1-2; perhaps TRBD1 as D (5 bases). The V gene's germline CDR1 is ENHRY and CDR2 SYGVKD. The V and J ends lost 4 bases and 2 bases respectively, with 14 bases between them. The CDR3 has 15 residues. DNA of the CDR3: TGTGCCATCAGTGGTGGGGAGAGGGGAAACTATGGCTACACCTTC. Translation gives CAISGGERGNYGYTF.

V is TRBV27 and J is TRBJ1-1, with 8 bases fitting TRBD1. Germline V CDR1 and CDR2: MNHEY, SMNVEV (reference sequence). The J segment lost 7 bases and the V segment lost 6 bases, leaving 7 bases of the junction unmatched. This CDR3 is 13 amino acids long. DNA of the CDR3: TGTGCCAGCAGCAGGCAGGGGGCGAGTGAAGCTTTCTTT. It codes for CASSRQGASEAFF.

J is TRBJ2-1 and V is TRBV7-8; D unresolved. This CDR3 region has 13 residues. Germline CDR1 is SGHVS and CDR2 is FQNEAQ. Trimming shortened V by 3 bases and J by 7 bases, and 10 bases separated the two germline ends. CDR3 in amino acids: CASSFPQSNEQFF. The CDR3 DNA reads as TGTGCCAGCAGCTTCCCCCAGAGTAATGAGCAGTTCTTC. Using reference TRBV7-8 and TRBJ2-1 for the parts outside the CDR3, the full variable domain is GAGVSQSPRYKVAKRGQDVALRCDPISGHVSLFWYQQALGQGPEFLTYFQNEAQLDKSGLPSDRFFAERPEGSVSTLKIQRTQQEDSAVYLCASSFPQSNEQFFGPGTRLTVL.

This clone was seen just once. The CDR3 nucleotides are TGTGCCAGCCCGAAGAAGGCAGGGGTCACAGATACGCAGTATTTT. Amino acid sequence: CASPKKAGVTDTQYF. The chain carries TRBV7-2 and TRBJ2-3; maybe TRBD1 (6 bases). Trimming left V 8 bases short and J 2 bases short, with 17 bases between. This CDR3 is built from 15 residues. Looked up from germline, CDR1 is SGHTA and CDR2 is FQGNSA. Full variable domain (rest looked up from reference TRBV7-2 and TRBJ2-3): GAGVSQSPSNKVTEKGKDVELRCDPISGHTALYWYRQSLGQGLEFLIYFQGNSAPDKSGLPSDRFSAERTGGSVSTLTIQRTQQEDSAVYLCASPKKAGVTDTQYFGPGTRLTVL.

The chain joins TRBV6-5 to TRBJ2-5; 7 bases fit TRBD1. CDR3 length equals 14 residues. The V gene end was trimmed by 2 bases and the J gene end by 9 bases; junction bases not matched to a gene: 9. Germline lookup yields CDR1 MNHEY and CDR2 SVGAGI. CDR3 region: CASSYTRGRGPQYF. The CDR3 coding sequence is TGTGCCAGCAGTTACACTAGGGGGCGCGGGCCCCAGTACTTC.

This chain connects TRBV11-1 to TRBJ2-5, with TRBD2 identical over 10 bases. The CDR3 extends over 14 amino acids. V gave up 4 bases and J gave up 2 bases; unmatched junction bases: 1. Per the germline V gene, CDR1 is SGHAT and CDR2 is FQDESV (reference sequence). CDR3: CASSSTSGQETQYF. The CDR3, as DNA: TGTGCCAGCAGCTCGACTAGCGGGCAAGAGACCCAGTACTTC.

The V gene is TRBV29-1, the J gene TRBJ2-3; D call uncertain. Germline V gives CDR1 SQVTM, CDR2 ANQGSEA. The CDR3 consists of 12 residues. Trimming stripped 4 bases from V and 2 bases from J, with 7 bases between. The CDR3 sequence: CSVGPNTDTQYF. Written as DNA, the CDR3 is TGCAGCGTTGGACCGAACACAGATACGCAGTATTTT.

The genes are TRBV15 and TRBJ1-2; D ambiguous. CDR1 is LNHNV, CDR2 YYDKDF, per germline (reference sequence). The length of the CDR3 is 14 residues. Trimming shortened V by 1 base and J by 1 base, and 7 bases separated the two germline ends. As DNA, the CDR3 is TGTGCCACCAGCAGAGGTCGGATTAACTATGGCTACACCTTC. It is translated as CATSRGRINYGYTF. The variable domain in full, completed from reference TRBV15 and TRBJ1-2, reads DAMVIQNPRYQVTQFGKPVTLSCSQTLNHNVMYWYQQKSSQAPKLLFHYYDKDFNNEADTPDNFQSRRPNTSFCFLDIRSPGLGDTAMYLCATSRGRINYGYTFGSGTRLTVV.

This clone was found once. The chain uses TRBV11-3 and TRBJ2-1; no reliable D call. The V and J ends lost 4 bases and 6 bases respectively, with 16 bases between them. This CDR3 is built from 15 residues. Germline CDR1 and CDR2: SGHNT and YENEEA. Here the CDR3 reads CASSSRHILFNEQFF. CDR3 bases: TGTGCCAGCAGCTCAAGACACATATTATTCAATGAGCAGTTCTTC.

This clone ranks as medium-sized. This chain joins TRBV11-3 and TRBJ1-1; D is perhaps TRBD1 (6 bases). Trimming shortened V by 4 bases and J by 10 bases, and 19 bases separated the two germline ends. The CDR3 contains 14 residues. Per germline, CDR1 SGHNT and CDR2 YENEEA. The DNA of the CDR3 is TGTGCCAGCAGCTACCAAGGGGGGCCCGAGGGAGCTTTCTTT. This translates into CASSYQGGPEGAFF.

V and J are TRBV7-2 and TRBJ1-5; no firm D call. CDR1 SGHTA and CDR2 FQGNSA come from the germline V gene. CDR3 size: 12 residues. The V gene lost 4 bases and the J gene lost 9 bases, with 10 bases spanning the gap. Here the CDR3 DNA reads TGTGCCAGCAGCTCCTTGAAGGGGCCCCAGCATTTT. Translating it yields CASSSLKGPQHF.

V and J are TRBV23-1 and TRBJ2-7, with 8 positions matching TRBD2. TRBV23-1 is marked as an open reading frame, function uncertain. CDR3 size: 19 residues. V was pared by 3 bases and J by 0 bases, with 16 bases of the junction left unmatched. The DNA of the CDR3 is TGCGCCAGCAGTCACCCTCAGCGGGGGCCTCCCCCCAGCTCCTACGAGCAGTACTTC. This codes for CASSHPQRGPPPSSYEQYF.

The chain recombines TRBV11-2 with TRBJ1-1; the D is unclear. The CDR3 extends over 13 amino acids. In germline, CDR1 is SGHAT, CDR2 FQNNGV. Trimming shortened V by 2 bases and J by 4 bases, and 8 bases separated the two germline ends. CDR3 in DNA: TGTGCCAGCAGCTTACGGGCCGGCACTGAAGCTTTCTTT. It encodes CASSLRAGTEAFF.

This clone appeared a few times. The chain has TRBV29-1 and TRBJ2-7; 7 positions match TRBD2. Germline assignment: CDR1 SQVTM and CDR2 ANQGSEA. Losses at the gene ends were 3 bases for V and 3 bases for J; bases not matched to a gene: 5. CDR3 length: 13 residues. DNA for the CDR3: TGCAGCGTTGAGAGCGGGGTAGGCTACGAGCAGTACTTC. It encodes CSVESGVGYEQYF.

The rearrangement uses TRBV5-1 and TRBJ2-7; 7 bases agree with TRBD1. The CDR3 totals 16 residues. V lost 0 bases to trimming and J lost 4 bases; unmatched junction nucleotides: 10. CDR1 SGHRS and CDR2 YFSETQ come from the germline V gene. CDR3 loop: CASSLEGTVGNYEQYF. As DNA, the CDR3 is TGCGCCAGCAGCTTGGAAGGGACAGTCGGGAATTACGAGCAGTACTTC.

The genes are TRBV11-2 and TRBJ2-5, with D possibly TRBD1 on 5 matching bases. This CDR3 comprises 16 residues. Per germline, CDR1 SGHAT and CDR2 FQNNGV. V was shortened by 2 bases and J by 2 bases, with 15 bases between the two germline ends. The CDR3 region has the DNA TGTGCCAGCAGCTTATTAGGGGCCCAATTGCAAGAGACCCAGTACTTC. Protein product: CASSLLGAQLQETQYF.

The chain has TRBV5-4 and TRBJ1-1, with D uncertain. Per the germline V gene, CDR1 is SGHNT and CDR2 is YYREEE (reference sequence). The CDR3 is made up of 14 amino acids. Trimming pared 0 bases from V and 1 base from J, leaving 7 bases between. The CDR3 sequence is CASSLEIGNTEAFF. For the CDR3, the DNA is TGTGCCAGCAGCTTGGAAATCGGGAACACTGAAGCTTTCTTT.

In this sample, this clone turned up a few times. This CDR3 reads CASSLYREAFF. The CDR3 bases are TGTGCCAGCAGCTTGTACAGGGAAGCTTTCTTT. The chain carries TRBV5-6 and TRBJ1-1; maybe TRBD1 (5 bases). The CDR3 is made up of 11 amino acids. Per germline, CDR1 SGHDT and CDR2 YYEEEE. The ends were cut back, 1 base at V and 8 bases at J, with 6 bases in the middle.

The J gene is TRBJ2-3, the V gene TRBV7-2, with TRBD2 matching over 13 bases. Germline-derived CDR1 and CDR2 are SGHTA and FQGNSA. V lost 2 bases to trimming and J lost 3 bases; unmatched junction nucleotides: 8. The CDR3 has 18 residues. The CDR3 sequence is CASSLTATSGGVTDTQYF. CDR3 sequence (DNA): TGTGCCAGCAGCTTAACAGCCACTAGCGGGGGGGTGACAGATACGCAGTATTTT.

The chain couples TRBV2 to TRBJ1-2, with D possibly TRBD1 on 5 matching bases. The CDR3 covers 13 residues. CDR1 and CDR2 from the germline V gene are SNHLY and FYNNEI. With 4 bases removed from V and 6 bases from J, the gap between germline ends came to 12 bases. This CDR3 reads CASSVQGEDGYTF. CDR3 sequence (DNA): TGTGCCAGCAGTGTTCAAGGGGAAGATGGCTACACCTTC.

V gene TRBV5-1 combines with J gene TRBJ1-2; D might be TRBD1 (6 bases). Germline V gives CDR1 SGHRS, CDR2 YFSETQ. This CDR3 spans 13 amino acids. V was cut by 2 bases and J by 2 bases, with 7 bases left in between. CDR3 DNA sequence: TGCGCCAGCAGCTTCGACAGGAACTATGGCTACACCTTC. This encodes CASSFDRNYGYTF.

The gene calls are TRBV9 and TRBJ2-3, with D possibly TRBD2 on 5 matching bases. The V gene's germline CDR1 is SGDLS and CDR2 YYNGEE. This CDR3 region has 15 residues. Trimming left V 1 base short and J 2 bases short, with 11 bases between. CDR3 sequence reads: CASSVKGSYTDTQYF. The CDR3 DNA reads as TGTGCCAGCAGCGTAAAAGGGAGCTACACAGATACGCAGTATTTT. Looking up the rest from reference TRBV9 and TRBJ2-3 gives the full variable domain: DSGVTQTPKHLITATGQRVTLRCSPRSGDLSVYWYQQSLDQGLQFLIQYYNGEERAKGNILERFSAQQFPDLHSELNLSSLELGDSALYFCASSVKGSYTDTQYFGPGTRLTVL.